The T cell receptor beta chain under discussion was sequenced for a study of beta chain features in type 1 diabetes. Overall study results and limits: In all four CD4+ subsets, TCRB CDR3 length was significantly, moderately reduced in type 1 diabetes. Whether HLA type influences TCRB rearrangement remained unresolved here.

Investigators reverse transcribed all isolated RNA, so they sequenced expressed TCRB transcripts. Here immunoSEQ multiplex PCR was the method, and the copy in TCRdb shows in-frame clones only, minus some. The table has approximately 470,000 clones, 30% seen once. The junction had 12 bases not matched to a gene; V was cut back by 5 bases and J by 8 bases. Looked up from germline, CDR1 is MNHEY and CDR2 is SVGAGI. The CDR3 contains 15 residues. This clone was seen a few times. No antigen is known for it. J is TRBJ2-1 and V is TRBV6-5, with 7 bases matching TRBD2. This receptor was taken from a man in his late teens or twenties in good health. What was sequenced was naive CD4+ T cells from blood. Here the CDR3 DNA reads TGTGCCAGCAGTGCCCTAGCGGTGGTCGTCCATGAGCAGTTCTTC. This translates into CASSALAVVVHEQFF.